This entry lists 20 T cell receptor beta chains sequenced from one sample in a study of blood T cell repertoires in COVID-19. TCRdb's copy holds only in-frame clones and misses some; the assay was immunoSEQ multiplex PCR. The sample lists 150,000 to 200,000 clones; about four fifths were seen once. The sample was peripheral blood. The receptors derive from a human donor with acute or convalescent COVID-19. The donor label of this sample is uncertain.

This clone turned up a few times. The rearrangement links TRBV6-5 to TRBJ1-1; a weak D match, TRBD1 (6 bases). V was pared by 6 bases and J by 1 base, with 12 bases between. The V gene's germline CDR1 is MNHEY and CDR2 SVGAGI. The CDR3 spans 14 residues. The CDR3 nucleotides are TGTGCCAGCAGCAGGGGACGGACGAACACTGAAGCTTTCTTT. Translated: CASSRGRTNTEAFF.

This rearrangement joins TRBV10-3 to TRBJ2-3; TRBD2 matches 10 bases. Trimming removed 7 bases from V and 6 bases from J; junction bases left unmatched: 10. The CDR3 is made up of 15 amino acids. CDR1 ENHRY and CDR2 SYGVKD come from the germline V gene. CDR3 nucleotides: TGTGCCATCAAACTTAAGCGGGAGGGCCTGGATACGCAGTATTTT. Amino acid sequence: CAIKLKREGLDTQYF.

This clone has only a few counts. This chain joins TRBV2 and TRBJ2-7, with TRBD2 as a possible D gene (5 bases). Germline V gene lookup returns CDR1 SNHLY and CDR2 FYNNEI. The CDR3 is made up of 14 amino acids. Trimming cost V 6 bases and J 10 bases, with 22 bases left between them. CDR3 sequence reads: CASSFAKDSIHQYF. The CDR3 DNA reads TGTGCCAGCAGCTTCGCTAAGGACTCAATTCACCAGTACTTC.

In this sample, this clone turned up many times. The genes are TRBV5-5 and TRBJ1-5; D call uncertain. With 3 bases removed from V and 11 bases from J, the gap between germline ends came to 21 bases. The length of the CDR3 is 15 residues. The germline V gene encodes CDR1 SGHKS and CDR2 YYEKEE (reference sequence). DNA for the CDR3: TGTGCCAGCAGCTCCGGCAGCAGCGGGTCAATAGCCCAGCATTTT. Its translation is CASSSGSSGSIAQHF.

The rearrangement uses TRBV21-1 and TRBJ2-1; TRBD2 reflects the table's D call only, with no check against the DNA. TRBV21-1 is a recognized pseudogene. This CDR3 contains 18 residues. Here the CDR3 DNA reads TGTGCCAGCAGCAAACGGGGACTAGCGGGAGGGAACAACAATGAGCAGTTCTTC. It specifies CASSKRGLAGGNNNEQFF.

The chain couples TRBV5-8 to TRBJ2-3, with 9 nucleotides matching TRBD2. The CDR3 has 16 residues. Per germline, CDR1 SGHTS and CDR2 YDEGEE. The V segment lost 5 bases and the J segment 1 base; nucleotides outside the gene matches: 8. The CDR3 protein is CASSYLLAGGTDTQYF. CDR3 bases: TGTGCCAGCAGTTACCTTTTAGCGGGAGGCACAGATACGCAGTATTTT.

This chain uses TRBV18 with TRBJ2-1, with no clear D. The germline CDR1 and CDR2 sequences are KGHSH and LQKENI. CDR3 size: 14 residues. Trimming cost V 2 bases and J 3 bases, with 8 bases left between them. The CDR3: CASSPGQIYNEQFF. In DNA, the CDR3 is TGTGCCAGCTCACCAGGCCAGATCTACAATGAGCAGTTCTTC. Combining the CDR3 with reference TRBV18 and TRBJ2-1 gives the whole variable domain NAGVMQNPRHLVRRRGQEARLRCSPMKGHSHVYWYRQLPEEGLKFMVYLQKENIIDESGMPKERFSAEFPKEGPSILRIQQVVRGDSAAYFCASSPGQIYNEQFFGPGTRLTVL.

In this sample, this clone turned up once. This chain joins TRBV14 and TRBJ1-1; D call uncertain. Trimming pared 1 base from V and 8 bases from J, leaving 5 bases between. The CDR3 is made up of 11 amino acids. Germline lookup yields CDR1 SGHDN and CDR2 FVKESK. The CDR3 region has the DNA TGTGCCAGCAGCCAAGGAGGGGAAGCTTTCTTT. It is translated as CASSQGGEAFF.

The CDR3 DNA reads TGTGCCAGCAGCTTACAACTAGCGGGGGTACCCTACGAGCAGTACTTC. Translation gives CASSLQLAGVPYEQYF. The chain couples TRBV7-6 to TRBJ2-7, with 11 bases fitting TRBD2. Looked up from germline, CDR1 is SGHVS and CDR2 is FNYEAQ. The CDR3 contains 16 residues. Unmatched junction bases numbered 5, after V lost 2 bases and J lost 2 bases. Based on the CDR3 plus reference TRBV7-6 and TRBJ2-7, the full variable domain is GAGVSQSPRYKVTKRGQDVALRCDPISGHVSLYWYRQALGQGPEFLTYFNYEAQQDKSGLPNDRFSAERPEGSISTLTIQRTEQRDSAMYRCASSLQLAGVPYEQYFGPGTRLTVT.

The genes are TRBV9 and TRBJ2-2; 7 bases line up with TRBD1. Germline assignment: CDR1 SGDLS and CDR2 YYNGEE. Trimming removed 4 bases from V and 8 bases from J; junction bases left unmatched: 11. The CDR3 is 15 residues long. CDR3 in DNA: TGTGCCAGCAGCCCCCGCCGGGACAGCACTGGGGAGCTGTTTTTT. Protein: CASSPRRDSTGELFF.

This chain links TRBV6-5 with TRBJ2-7; 7 bases align to TRBD1. Trimming took 8 bases from V and 2 from J; bases not matched to a gene: 12. The CDR3 covers 15 residues. Germline CDR1 MNHEY, CDR2 SVGAGI. CDR3 bases: TGTGCCAGCTCCCTGACCGGGACAGTAACCTACGAGCAGTACTTC. It translates to CASSLTGTVTYEQYF.

The V gene is TRBV6-5, the J gene TRBJ1-1; 8 positions agree with TRBD1. The V gene end was trimmed by 6 bases and the J gene end by 11 bases; junction bases not matched to a gene: 11. The CDR3 is 13 residues long. From germline, CDR1 is MNHEY and CDR2 SVGAGI. For the CDR3, the DNA is TGTGCCAGCAGACAACTCCCAGGGGGCTCGGCTTTCTTT. It translates to CASRQLPGGSAFF.

The rearrangement links TRBV6-5 to TRBJ1-4; D may be TRBD1 (5 bases). This CDR3 has 15 amino acids. Trimming left V 7 bases short and J 3 bases short, with 15 bases between. Germline V CDR1 and CDR2: MNHEY, SVGAGI. The CDR3 region is CASTEIGEANEKLFF. CDR3 bases: TGTGCCAGCACCGAAATAGGGGAGGCTAATGAAAAACTGTTTTTT.

The chain joins TRBV30 to TRBJ2-5; 9 bases map to TRBD2. The CDR3 contains 16 residues. Germline trimming cut 1 base from V and 2 bases from J; bases unmatched to any gene: 8. Germline CDR1 and CDR2: GTSNPN and SVGIG (reference sequence). CDR3 DNA: TGTGCCTGGAGTGCCCCGACTAGCGGAGCTCAAGAGACCCAGTACTTC. It specifies CAWSAPTSGAQETQYF.

The genes are TRBV5-1 and TRBJ1-4; perhaps TRBD1 as D (6 bases). Germline V CDR1 and CDR2: SGHRS, YFSETQ. V lost 1 base to trimming and J lost 8 bases, with 12 bases between them. The CDR3 sequence is 14 residues long. This CDR3 reads CASSLQGKNEKLFF. CDR3 sequence (DNA): TGCGCCAGCAGCTTGCAGGGGAAAAACGAAAAACTGTTTTTT.

V usage is TRBV10-3 and J usage is TRBJ2-6; 7 bases are shared with TRBD1. CDR1 is ENHRY and CDR2 is SYGVKD in the germline V gene. This CDR3 has 16 residues. Germline trimming cut 3 bases from V and 4 bases from J; bases unmatched to any gene: 6. The CDR3 sequence: CAISDLRGQGANVLTF. CDR3 coding DNA: TGTGCCATCAGTGATCTTAGGGGGCAAGGGGCCAACGTCCTGACTTTC.

The V gene is TRBV7-3, the J gene TRBJ2-7; maybe TRBD1 (8 bases). Germline values: CDR1 SGHTA, CDR2 FQGTGA. This CDR3 comprises 13 residues. V shed 1 base and J shed 7 bases, with 11 bases lying between them. As DNA, the CDR3 is TGTGCCAGCAGCTTAAACAGGGGGGGTGAGCAGTACTTC. Its protein product is CASSLNRGGEQYF.

About this clone itself: This specimen includes other DNA sequences encoding the same CDR3. The rearrangement links TRBV15 to TRBJ2-1; 7 bases are a match to TRBD2. Germline CDR1 and CDR2: LNHNV and YYDKDF (reference sequence). This CDR3 has 14 residues. The V gene end was trimmed by 6 bases and the J gene end by 0 bases; junction bases not matched to a gene: 2. CDR3: CATRGGSSYNEQFF. CDR3 DNA sequence: TGTGCCACCAGGGGCGGGAGCTCCTACAATGAGCAGTTCTTC.

V is TRBV19 and J is TRBJ1-2; 8 bases fit TRBD1. This CDR3 is built from 15 residues. Trimming at V came to 3 bases and at J to 2 bases, leaving 5 bases not matched to a gene. The germline CDR1 and CDR2 sequences are LNHDA and SQIVND (reference sequence). The CDR3 protein is CASSIDRGPNYGYTF. In nucleotides, the CDR3 is TGTGCCAGTAGTATTGACAGGGGCCCGAACTATGGCTACACCTTC. Full variable domain (rest looked up from reference TRBV19 and TRBJ1-2): DGGITQSPKYLFRKEGQNVTLSCEQNLNHDAMYWYRQDPGQGLRLIYYSQIVNDFQKGDIAEGYSVSREKKESFPLTVTSAQKNPTAFYLCASSIDRGPNYGYTFGSGTRLTVV.

The rearrangement uses TRBV27 and TRBJ2-7; D not certain. The CDR3 extends over 15 amino acids. Germline V lookup: CDR1 MNHEY, CDR2 SMNVEV (reference sequence). The V end was cut by 0 bases, the J end by 3 bases, with 12 bases between. Here the CDR3 DNA reads TGTGCCAGCAGTTTATCACCAGATCCCCTCTACGAGCAGTACTTC. Protein sequence: CASSLSPDPLYEQYF.